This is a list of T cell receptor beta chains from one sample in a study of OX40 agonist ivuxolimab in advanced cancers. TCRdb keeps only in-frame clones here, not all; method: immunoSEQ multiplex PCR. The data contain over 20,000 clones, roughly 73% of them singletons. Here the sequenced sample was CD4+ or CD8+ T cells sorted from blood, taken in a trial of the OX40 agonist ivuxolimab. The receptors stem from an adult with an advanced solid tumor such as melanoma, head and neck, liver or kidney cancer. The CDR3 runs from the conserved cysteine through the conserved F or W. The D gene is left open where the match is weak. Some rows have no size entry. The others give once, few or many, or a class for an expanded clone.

CSAQGHEQFF	TGCAGCGCGCAGGGCCATGAGCAGTTCTTC	10	few	TRBV29-1	TRBJ2-1	-
CASSPDRKKGYTF	TGTGCCAGCAGCCCGGACAGGAAAAAGGGGTACACCTTC	13	-	TRBV13	TRBJ1-2	TRBD1
CASSSVSSPSYSNQPQHF	TGTGCCAGCAGCTCAGTTTCCTCACCGAGCTATAGCAATCAGCCCCAGCATTTT	18	-	TRBV5-8	TRBJ1-5	-
CATSNLGQPYNEQFF	TGTGCCACCAGCAACCTCGGACAGCCTTACAATGAGCAGTTCTTC	15	-	TRBV15	TRBJ2-1	-
CASSVGRGYGYTF	TGTGCCAGCAGTGTGGGGAGGGGATATGGCTACACCTTC	13	-	TRBV6-4	TRBJ1-2	-
CASSYQGAGNSPLHF	TGTGCCAGCAGTTACCAGGGGGCTGGTAATTCACCCCTCCACTTT	15	-	TRBV6-5	TRBJ1-6	TRBD1
CASNENTIYF	TGTGCCAGCAATGAGAACACCATATATTTT	10	-	TRBV27	TRBJ1-3	-
CASITGGIGDTQYF	TGTGCCAGCATTACAGGGGGTATTGGAGATACGCAGTATTTT	14	-	TRBV28	TRBJ2-3	TRBD1
CASSFGGPLHF	TGTGCCAGCAGTTTCGGGGGGCCCCTCCACTTT	11	-	TRBV27	TRBJ1-6	-
CASSPVGRGNYEQYF	TGTGCCAGCAGCCCAGTGGGCCGAGGGAACTACGAGCAGTACTTC	15	once	TRBV5-5	TRBJ2-7	-
CASSSGQTSYEQYF	TGTGCCAGCAGCTCGGGACAGACCTCCTACGAGCAGTACTTC	14	-	TRBV7-8	TRBJ2-7	TRBD1
CASSLGRSNQPQHF	TGTGCCAGCAGTTTAGGACGGAGCAATCAGCCCCAGCATTTT	14	few	TRBV28	TRBJ1-5	-
CASSSRDRGTDTQYF	TGTGCCAGCAGCTCGAGGGACAGGGGCACAGATACGCAGTATTTT	15	-	TRBV5-6	TRBJ2-3	TRBD1
CASSSVYQETQYF	TGTGCCAGCAGCTCCGTGTACCAAGAGACCCAGTACTTC	13	once	TRBV7-9	TRBJ2-5	-
CASSEPGQGSYEQYF	TGTGCCAGCAGTGAACCGGGACAGGGGTCCTACGAGCAGTACTTC	15	-	TRBV25-1	TRBJ2-7	TRBD1
CASSIFPWAEGLFF	TGTGCCAGTAGTATCTTCCCGTGGGCCGAGGGGCTGTTTTTT	14	-	TRBV19	TRBJ2-2	-
CASAVTGGETQYF	TGTGCCAGCGCCGTCACAGGGGGAGAGACCCAGTACTTC	13	-	TRBV5-8	TRBJ2-5	TRBD1
CASSLAPDREAHYEQYF	TGTGCCAGCAGCTTAGCGCCGGACAGGGAGGCCCACTACGAGCAGTACTTC	17	-	TRBV7-6	TRBJ2-7	TRBD1
CASTLTGNQPQHF	TGTGCCAGTACCCTTACAGGGAATCAGCCCCAGCATTTT	13	-	TRBV19	TRBJ1-5	-
CASSVNRDHGYTF	TGTGCCAGCAGCGTCAACAGGGATCATGGCTACACCTTC	13	once	TRBV6-5	TRBJ1-2	-
CASSHYTDTEAFF	TGTGCCAGCAGTCACTATACCGACACTGAAGCTTTCTTT	13	-	TRBV6-5	TRBJ1-1	-
CASQIRDAVNYGYTF	TGTGCCAGTCAGATCCGGGACGCAGTTAACTATGGCTACACCTTC	15	-	TRBV19	TRBJ1-2	-
CASSIAGSMSQHF	TGTGCCAGTAGTATAGCAGGGTCAATGTCCCAGCATTTT	13	few	TRBV19	TRBJ1-5	-
CASSPRLARTDTQYF	TGCGCCAGCAGCCCACGACTAGCTCGCACAGATACGCAGTATTTT	15	-	TRBV4-3	TRBJ2-3	TRBD2
CASSPWTGGAQYF	TGTGCCAGCAGTCCCTGGACAGGGGGCGCCCAGTACTTC	13	-	TRBV27	TRBJ2-5	TRBD1
CASSGWSGGAYEQYF	TGTGCCAGCAGCGGATGGAGCGGGGGTGCATACGAGCAGTACTTC	15	-	TRBV7-3	TRBJ2-7	TRBD2
CASCGGHNEQFF	TGTGCCAGCTGCGGAGGGCACAATGAGCAGTTCTTC	12	-	TRBV2	TRBJ2-1	-
CASSLLGETQYF	TGTGCCAGCAGCTTGCTAGGAGAGACCCAGTACTTC	12	few	TRBV7-9	TRBJ2-5	-
CASSYQYEQYF	TGTGCCAGCAGCTACCAGTACGAGCAGTACTTC	11	-	TRBV6-5	TRBJ2-7	-
CASSFGGGPSYEQYF	TGTGCCAGCAGTTTCGGCGGGGGGCCTTCCTACGAGCAGTACTTC	15	-	TRBV27	TRBJ2-7	TRBD2
CASSLAGTGVYEQYF	TGTGCCAGCAGCTTGGCCGGGACAGGGGTCTACGAGCAGTACTTC	15	-	TRBV7-8	TRBJ2-7	TRBD1
CASSSPGSGELFF	TGTGCCAGCAGCTCCCCCGGAAGCGGGGAGCTGTTTTTT	13	-	TRBV5-4	TRBJ2-2	-
CASSYRGQGRTEAFF	TGTGCCAGCAGTTACCGAGGACAGGGAAGAACTGAAGCTTTCTTT	15	-	TRBV6-5	TRBJ1-1	TRBD1
CASRWEVGGTDTQYF	TGTGCCAGCCGGTGGGAGGTCGGCGGCACAGATACGCAGTATTTT	15	-	TRBV6-1	TRBJ2-3	-
CASGSDGDTQYF	TGTGCCAGCGGTTCAGACGGGGATACGCAGTATTTT	12	-	TRBV7-3	TRBJ2-3	-
CSVEGTAYEQYF	TGCAGCGTTGAAGGCACAGCCTACGAGCAGTACTTC	12	-	TRBV29-1	TRBJ2-7	-
CAATGGNTEAFF	TGTGCTGCGACAGGGGGCAACACTGAAGCTTTCTTT	12	-	TRBV12-5	TRBJ1-1	TRBD1
CASTSWLNEQFF	TGCGCCAGCACCTCGTGGCTCAATGAGCAGTTCTTC	12	-	TRBV5-1	TRBJ2-1	-
CASSLLGTGVEQYF	TGTGCCAGCAGTTTATTGGGGACAGGGGTCGAGCAGTACTTC	14	-	TRBV27	TRBJ2-7	TRBD1
CASSIGLAGTYEQYF	TGTGCCAGTAGTATCGGGCTAGCGGGGACCTACGAGCAGTACTTC	15	few	TRBV19	TRBJ2-7	TRBD2
CTSSQDIGITSGSYNEQFF	TGCACCAGCAGCCAAGATATTGGGATTACTAGCGGATCCTACAATGAGCAGTTCTTC	19	once	TRBV1	TRBJ2-1	-
CASRGQGTYNEQFF	TGTGCCAGCAGAGGACAGGGAACCTACAATGAGCAGTTCTTC	14	-	TRBV6-5	TRBJ2-1	TRBD1
CAWTSPGVSDTQYF	TGTGCCTGGACCTCCCCGGGAGTGTCAGATACGCAGTATTTT	14	-	TRBV30	TRBJ2-3	-
CASSAITGELFF	TGTGCCAGCAGTGCAATAACCGGGGAGCTGTTTTTT	12	-	TRBV6-1	TRBJ2-2	-
CASSQGPAYSNQPQHF	TGCGCCAGCAGCCAAGGGCCCGCTTATAGCAATCAGCCCCAGCATTTT	16	-	TRBV4-1	TRBJ1-5	-
CASTGQGDTGELFF	TGTGCCAGCACAGGACAGGGGGACACCGGGGAGCTGTTTTTT	14	-	TRBV6-1	TRBJ2-2	TRBD1
CASSLTATLNTEAFF	TGTGCCAGCAGTTTGACAGCTACCCTGAACACTGAAGCTTTCTTT	15	-	TRBV28	TRBJ1-1	-
CASSYDGQNTYEQYF	TGTGCCAGCAGTTACGACGGTCAGAACACCTACGAGCAGTACTTC	15	-	TRBV6-5	TRBJ2-7	-
CASSQGLALDEQYF	TGCGCCAGCAGCCAAGGACTAGCTCTCGACGAGCAGTACTTC	14	-	TRBV5-1	TRBJ2-7	TRBD2
CASSDGKGVSSPLHF	TGTGCCAGCAGTGACGGTAAAGGGGTGAGTTCACCCCTCCACTTT	15	-	TRBV6-4	TRBJ1-6	-
CASSVSGGIADTQYF	TGTGCCAGCAGTGTTTCGGGGGGGATCGCAGATACGCAGTATTTT	15	-	TRBV6-4	TRBJ2-3	TRBD2
CASSPGLAAYGYTF	TGTGCCAGCAGCCCCGGGCTGGCCGCCTATGGCTACACCTTC	14	-	TRBV28	TRBJ1-2	-
CARCGTGRNEQYF	TGTGCCAGATGCGGGACAGGGAGGAACGAGCAGTACTTC	13	-	TRBV19	TRBJ2-7	TRBD1
CASSRDREGYEQYF	TGTGCCAGCAGCCGCGACAGGGAAGGCTACGAGCAGTACTTC	14	-	TRBV5-4	TRBJ2-7	TRBD1
CASSLSRGNTIYF	TGTGCCAGCAGTTTATCGAGGGGAAACACCATATATTTT	13	-	TRBV27	TRBJ1-3	-